The entry below describes one TCR beta chain. This specimen belongs to a study of shared clonotypes between healthy human individuals. About the research overall: Donors were two women and a few men aged 18 to 49.

With V trimmed by 0 bases and J by 10 bases, 9 bases remained unmatched. The CDR3 has 15 residues. Germline V gene data show CDR1 as SGHRS and CDR2 as YFSETQ. Genomic DNA per cell subset filled all wells of several immunoSEQ plates. Data came from immunoSEQ multiplex PCR; TCRdb stores just in-frame clones and leaves some out. The sample records 1,400,000 or so clones, approximately 98.5% being singletons. Sequencing was performed on naive CD4+ T cells sorted from blood. Subset described: CD45RA+ positively selected. The gene calls are TRBV5-1 and TRBJ2-1, with 8 bases fitting TRBD2. The TCR sequence derives from a man aged 25 to 45 in good health. CDR3 nucleotide sequence: TGCGCCAGCAGCTTGGACGGGAGGGCCTTCTTAGAGCAGTTCTTC. Protein: CASSLDGRAFLEQFF.